The subject of this entry is one T cell receptor beta chain. This sample is part of a study of control samples from healthy donors and cancer patients. Profiling relied on immunoSEQ multiplex PCR, and the TCRdb table lists in-frame clones only, not all of them. The table lists around 180,000 clones, 90% to 95% of them singletons. V shed 8 bases and J shed 4 bases, with 17 bases lying between them. Germline assignment: CDR1 SGHTA and CDR2 FQGNSA. CDR3 length equals 14 residues. The source material was blood. This TCR came from a woman between 18 and 30 years old in good health. V gene TRBV7-2 combines with J gene TRBJ1-1; D ambiguous. CDR3 sequence (DNA): TGTGCCAGCCGTACTAGTGGGTCGAGCACTGAAGCTTTCTTT. The encoded protein is CASRTSGSSTEAFF.